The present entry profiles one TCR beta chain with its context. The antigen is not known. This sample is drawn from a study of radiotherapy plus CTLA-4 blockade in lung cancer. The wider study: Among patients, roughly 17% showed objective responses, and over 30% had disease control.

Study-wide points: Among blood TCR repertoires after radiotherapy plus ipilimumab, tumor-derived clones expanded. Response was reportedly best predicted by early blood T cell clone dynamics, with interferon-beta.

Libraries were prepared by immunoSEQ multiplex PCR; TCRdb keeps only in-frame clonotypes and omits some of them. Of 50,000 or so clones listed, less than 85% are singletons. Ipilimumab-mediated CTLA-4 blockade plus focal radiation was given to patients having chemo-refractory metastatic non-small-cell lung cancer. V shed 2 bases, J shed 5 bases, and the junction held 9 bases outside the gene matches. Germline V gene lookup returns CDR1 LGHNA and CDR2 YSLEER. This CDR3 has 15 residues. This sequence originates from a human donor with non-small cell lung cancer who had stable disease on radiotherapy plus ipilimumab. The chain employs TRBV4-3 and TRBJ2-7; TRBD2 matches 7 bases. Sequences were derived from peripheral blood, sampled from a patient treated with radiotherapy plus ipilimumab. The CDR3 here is CASSQSLLARNEQYF. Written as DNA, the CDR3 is TGCGCCAGCAGCCAATCGCTACTAGCGCGCAACGAGCAGTACTTC.